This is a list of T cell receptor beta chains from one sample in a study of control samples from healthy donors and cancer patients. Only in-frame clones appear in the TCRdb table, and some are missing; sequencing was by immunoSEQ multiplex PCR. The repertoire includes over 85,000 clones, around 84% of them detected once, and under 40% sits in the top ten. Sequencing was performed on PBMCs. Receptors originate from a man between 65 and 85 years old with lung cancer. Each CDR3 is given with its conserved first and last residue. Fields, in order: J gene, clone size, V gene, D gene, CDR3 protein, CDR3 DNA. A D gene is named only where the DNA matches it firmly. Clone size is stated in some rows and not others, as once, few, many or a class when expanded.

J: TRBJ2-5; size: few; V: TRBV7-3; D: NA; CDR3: CASSSGETQYF; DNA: TGTGCCAGCAGTTCAGGGGAGACCCAGTACTTC
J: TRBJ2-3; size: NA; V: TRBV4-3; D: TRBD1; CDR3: CASSLGQGGTDTQYF; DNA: TGCGCCAGCAGCCTGGGACAGGGAGGCACAGATACGCAGTATTTT
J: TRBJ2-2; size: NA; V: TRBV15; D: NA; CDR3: CATSSLPGELFF; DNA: TGTGCCACCAGCAGCCTACCCGGGGAGCTGTTTTTT
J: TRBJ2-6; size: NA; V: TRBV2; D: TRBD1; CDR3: CASKPDRAGANVLTF; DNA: TGTGCCAGCAAGCCAGACAGGGCTGGGGCCAACGTCCTGACTTTC
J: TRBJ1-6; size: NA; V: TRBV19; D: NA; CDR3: CATGVGGSPLHF; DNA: TGTGCCACCGGAGTGGGGGGTTCACCCCTCCACTTT
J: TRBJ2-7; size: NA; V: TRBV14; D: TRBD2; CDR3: CASSQILAGVGEQYF; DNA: TGTGCCAGCAGCCAAATACTAGCGGGGGTTGGCGAGCAGTACTTC
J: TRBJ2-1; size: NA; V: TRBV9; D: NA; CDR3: CASSVDSYNEQFF; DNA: TGTGCCAGCAGCGTAGACTCCTACAATGAGCAGTTCTTC
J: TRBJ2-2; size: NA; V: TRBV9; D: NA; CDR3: CASGSTANTGELFF; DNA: TGTGCCAGCGGCTCGACAGCGAACACCGGGGAGCTGTTTTTT
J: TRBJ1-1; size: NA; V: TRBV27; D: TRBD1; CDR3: CASSFTGTGGLTEAFF; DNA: TGTGCCAGCAGTTTCACGGGGACAGGGGGCCTTACTGAAGCTTTCTTT
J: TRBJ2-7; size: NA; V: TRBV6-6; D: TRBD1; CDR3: CASSTPGQGAPHEQYF; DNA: TGTGCCAGCAGCACCCCGGGACAGGGGGCGCCCCACGAGCAGTACTTC
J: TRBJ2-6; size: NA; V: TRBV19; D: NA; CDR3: CASRRTYGANVLTF; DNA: TGTGCCAGTAGGCGGACTTATGGGGCCAACGTCCTGACTTTC
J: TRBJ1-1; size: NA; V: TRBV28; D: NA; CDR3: CASNGVVGGVTEAFF; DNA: TGTGCCAGCAATGGGGTGGTAGGGGGTGTCACTGAAGCTTTCTTT
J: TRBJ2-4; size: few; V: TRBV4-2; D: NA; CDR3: CASSPASRAKNIQYF; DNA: TGTGCCAGCAGCCCGGCGTCGCGAGCCAAAAACATTCAGTACTTC
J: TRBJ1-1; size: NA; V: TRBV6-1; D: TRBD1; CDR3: CASSDPPGQGRRNTEAFF; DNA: TGTGCCAGCAGTGACCCACCTGGACAGGGAAGAAGGAACACTGAAGCTTTCTTT
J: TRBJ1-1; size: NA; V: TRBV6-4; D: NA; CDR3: CASTPLLRRANTEAFF; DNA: TGTGCCAGCACTCCCTTGCTTCGGAGGGCGAACACTGAAGCTTTCTTT
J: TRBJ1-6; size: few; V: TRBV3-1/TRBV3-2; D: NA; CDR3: CASRVTLNNSPLHF; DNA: TGTGCCAGCAGGGTTACACTGAATAATTCACCCCTCCACTTT
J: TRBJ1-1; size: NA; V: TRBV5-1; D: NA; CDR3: CASKGGMVMNTEAFF; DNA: TGCGCCAGCAAGGGGGGGATGGTAATGAACACTGAAGCTTTCTTT
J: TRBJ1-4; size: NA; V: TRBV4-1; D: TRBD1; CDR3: CASSPRQGREKLFF; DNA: TGCGCCAGCAGCCCCCGACAGGGTAGGGAAAAACTGTTTTTT
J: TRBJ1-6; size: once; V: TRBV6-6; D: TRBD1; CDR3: CASSPEGQGFSYNSPLHF; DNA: TGTGCCAGCAGTCCCGAGGGACAGGGATTCTCCTATAATTCACCCCTCCACTTT
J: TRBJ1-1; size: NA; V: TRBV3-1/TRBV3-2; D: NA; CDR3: CASSQVRRGTRGAEAFF; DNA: TGTGCCAGCAGCCAGGTCCGTCGCGGGACACGAGGTGCTGAAGCTTTCTTT
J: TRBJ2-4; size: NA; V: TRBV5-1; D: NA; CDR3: CASSLEGLAKNIQYF; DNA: TGCGCCAGCAGCTTGGAGGGGCTAGCCAAAAACATTCAGTACTTC
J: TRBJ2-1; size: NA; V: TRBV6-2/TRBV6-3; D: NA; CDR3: CASSYYGYNEQFF; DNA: TGTGCCAGCAGCTACTACGGTTACAATGAGCAGTTCTTC
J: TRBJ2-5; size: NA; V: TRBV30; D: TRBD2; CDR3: CAWSVVAGGLETQYF; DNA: TGTGCCTGGAGTGTTGTAGCGGGGGGTTTGGAGACCCAGTACTTC
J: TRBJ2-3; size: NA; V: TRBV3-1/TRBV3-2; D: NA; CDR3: CASSQVGGPADTQYF; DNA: TGTGCCAGCAGCCAAGTGGGGGGTCCCGCAGATACGCAGTATTTT
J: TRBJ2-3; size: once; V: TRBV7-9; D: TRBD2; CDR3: CASSPETSGEGDTQYF; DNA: TGTGCCAGCAGCCCGGAGACTAGCGGGGAGGGAGATACGCAGTATTTT
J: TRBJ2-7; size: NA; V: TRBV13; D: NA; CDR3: CASSLGRGRIHEQYF; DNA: TGTGCCAGCAGCTTAGGCCGCGGAAGGATCCACGAGCAGTACTTC
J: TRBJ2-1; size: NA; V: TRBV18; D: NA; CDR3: CASSPYTGSGGDNEQFF; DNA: TGTGCCAGCTCACCCTACACTGGGTCGGGTGGGGACAATGAGCAGTTCTTC
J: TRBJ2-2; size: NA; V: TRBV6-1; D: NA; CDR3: CASSENRIAGELFF; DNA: TGTGCCAGCAGTGAAAACCGCATTGCCGGGGAGCTGTTTTTT
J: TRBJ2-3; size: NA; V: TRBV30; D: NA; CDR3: CAWSVSGGTGDTQYF; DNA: TGTGCCTGGAGTGTGAGCGGGGGGACAGGTGATACGCAGTATTTT
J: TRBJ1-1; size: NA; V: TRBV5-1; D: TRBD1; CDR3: CASSLAGTGVTEAFF; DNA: TGCGCCAGCAGCTTGGCCGGGACAGGGGTGACTGAAGCTTTCTTT
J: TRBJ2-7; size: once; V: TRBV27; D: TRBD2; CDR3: CASSTRTSGYEQYF; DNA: TGTGCCAGCAGCACCAGGACTAGCGGGTACGAGCAGTACTTC
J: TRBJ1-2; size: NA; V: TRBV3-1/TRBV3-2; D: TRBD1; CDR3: CASSRDSTGVGYTF; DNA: TGTGCCAGCAGCCGGGACTCGACAGGGGTTGGCTACACCTTC
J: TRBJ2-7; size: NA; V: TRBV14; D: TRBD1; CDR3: CASSPNPRDRGSYEQYF; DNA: TGTGCCAGCAGCCCCAATCCCCGGGACAGAGGGTCCTACGAGCAGTACTTC
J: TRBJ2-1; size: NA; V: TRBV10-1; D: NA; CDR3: CASSDGRDEQFF; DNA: TGCGCCAGCAGTGACGGGCGGGATGAGCAGTTCTTC
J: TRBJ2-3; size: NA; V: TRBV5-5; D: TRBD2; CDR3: CASSVGLAGSLSTDTQYF; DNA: TGTGCCAGCAGCGTGGGACTAGCGGGGAGTCTTAGCACAGATACGCAGTATTTT
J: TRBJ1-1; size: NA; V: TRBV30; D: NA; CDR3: CACSNKASLTEAFF; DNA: TGTGCCTGCTCGAACAAGGCGTCGCTTACTGAAGCTTTCTTT
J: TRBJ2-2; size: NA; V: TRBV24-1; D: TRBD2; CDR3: CATSETGGPVAGELFF; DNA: TGTGCCACCAGTGAGACGGGGGGGCCGGTCGCCGGGGAGCTGTTTTTT
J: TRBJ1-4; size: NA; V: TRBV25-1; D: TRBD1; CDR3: CASSGQGWREKLFF; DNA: TGTGCCAGCAGTGGACAGGGGTGGCGTGAAAAACTGTTTTTT
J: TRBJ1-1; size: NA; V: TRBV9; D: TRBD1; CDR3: CASSVDRGNLNTEAFF; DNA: TGTGCCAGCAGCGTGGACAGGGGTAATTTGAACACTGAAGCTTTCTTT
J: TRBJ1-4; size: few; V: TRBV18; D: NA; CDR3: CASSVNPANEKLFF; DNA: TGTGCCAGCTCCGTCAACCCGGCTAATGAAAAACTGTTTTTT
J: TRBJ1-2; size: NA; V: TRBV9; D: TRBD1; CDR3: CASSGTGGNYGYTF; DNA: TGTGCCAGCAGCGGGACAGGGGGCAACTATGGCTACACCTTC
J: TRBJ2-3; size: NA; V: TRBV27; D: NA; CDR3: CASSLWSVTSTDTQYF; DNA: TGTGCCAGCAGTTTATGGTCAGTGACTAGCACAGATACGCAGTATTTT
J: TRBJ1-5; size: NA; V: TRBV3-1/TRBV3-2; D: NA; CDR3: CASRRGAGAGNQPQHF; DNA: TGTGCCAGCAGAAGGGGGGCGGGGGCGGGCAATCAGCCCCAGCATTTT
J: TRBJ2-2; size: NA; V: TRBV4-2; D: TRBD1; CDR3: CASSQESSDRGGTGELFF; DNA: TGTGCCAGCAGCCAAGAATCTAGCGACAGGGGGGGCACCGGGGAGCTGTTTTTT
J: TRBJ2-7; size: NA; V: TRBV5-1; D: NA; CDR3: CASSLGVAYEQYF; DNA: TGCGCCAGCAGCTTGGGGGTAGCCTACGAGCAGTACTTC
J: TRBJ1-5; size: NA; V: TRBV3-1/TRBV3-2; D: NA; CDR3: CASSPHGGRGNQPQHF; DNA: TGTGCCAGCAGCCCCCACGGCGGCAGAGGCAATCAGCCCCAGCATTTT
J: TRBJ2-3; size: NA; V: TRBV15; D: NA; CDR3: CATSRGKGPLTDTQYF; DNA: TGTGCCACCAGCAGAGGCAAGGGACCGCTCACAGATACGCAGTATTTT
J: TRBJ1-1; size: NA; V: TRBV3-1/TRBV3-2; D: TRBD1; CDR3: CASSQSGQGPFF; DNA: TGTGCCAGCAGCCAGAGCGGACAGGGCCCCTTCTTT
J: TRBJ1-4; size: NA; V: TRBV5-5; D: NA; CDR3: CASRGPGEKLFF; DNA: TGTGCCAGCAGGGGACCCGGGGAAAAACTGTTTTTT
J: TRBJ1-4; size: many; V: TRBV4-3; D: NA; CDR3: CASSQASRAATNEKLFF; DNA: TGCGCCAGCAGCCAAGCATCCAGGGCTGCAACTAATGAAAAACTGTTTTTT
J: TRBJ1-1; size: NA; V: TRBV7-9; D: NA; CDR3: CASSFLPVETPEAFF; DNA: TGTGCCAGCAGCTTTTTACCAGTAGAAACACCCGAAGCTTTCTTT
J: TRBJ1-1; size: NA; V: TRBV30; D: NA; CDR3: CAWSFDRRTEAFF; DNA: TGTGCCTGGAGTTTCGACCGAAGGACTGAAGCTTTCTTT
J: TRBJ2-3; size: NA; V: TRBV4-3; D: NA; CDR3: CASSQESWGTDTQYF; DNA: TGCGCCAGCAGCCAAGAATCGTGGGGGACAGATACGCAGTATTTT
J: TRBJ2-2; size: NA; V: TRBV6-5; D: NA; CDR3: CASSRDGGNTGELFF; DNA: TGTGCCAGCAGCCGGGACGGCGGAAACACCGGGGAGCTGTTTTTT
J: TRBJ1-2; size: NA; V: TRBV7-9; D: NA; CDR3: CASSLGDGYTF; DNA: TGTGCCAGCAGCTTAGGAGATGGCTACACCTTC
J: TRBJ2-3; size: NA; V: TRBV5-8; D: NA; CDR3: CASSPGTGLITDTQYF; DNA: TGTGCCAGCAGCCCGGGGACGGGACTCATCACAGATACGCAGTATTTT
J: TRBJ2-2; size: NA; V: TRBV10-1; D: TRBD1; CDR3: CASSEFGQGRNGELFF; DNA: TGCGCCAGCAGTGAGTTTGGACAGGGGAGGAACGGGGAGCTGTTTTTT
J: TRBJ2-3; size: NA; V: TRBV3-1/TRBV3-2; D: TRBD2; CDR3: CASSFHGTSGTDTQYF; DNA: TGTGCCAGCAGCTTCCATGGGACTAGCGGTACAGATACGCAGTATTTT
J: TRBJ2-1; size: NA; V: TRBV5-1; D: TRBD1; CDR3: CASSFNRGRNEQFF; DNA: TGCGCCAGCAGCTTTAACAGGGGGCGTAATGAGCAGTTCTTC
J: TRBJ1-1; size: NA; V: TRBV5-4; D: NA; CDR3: CASSLYSFPTEAFF; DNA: TGTGCCAGCAGCTTGTACAGTTTTCCCACTGAAGCTTTCTTT